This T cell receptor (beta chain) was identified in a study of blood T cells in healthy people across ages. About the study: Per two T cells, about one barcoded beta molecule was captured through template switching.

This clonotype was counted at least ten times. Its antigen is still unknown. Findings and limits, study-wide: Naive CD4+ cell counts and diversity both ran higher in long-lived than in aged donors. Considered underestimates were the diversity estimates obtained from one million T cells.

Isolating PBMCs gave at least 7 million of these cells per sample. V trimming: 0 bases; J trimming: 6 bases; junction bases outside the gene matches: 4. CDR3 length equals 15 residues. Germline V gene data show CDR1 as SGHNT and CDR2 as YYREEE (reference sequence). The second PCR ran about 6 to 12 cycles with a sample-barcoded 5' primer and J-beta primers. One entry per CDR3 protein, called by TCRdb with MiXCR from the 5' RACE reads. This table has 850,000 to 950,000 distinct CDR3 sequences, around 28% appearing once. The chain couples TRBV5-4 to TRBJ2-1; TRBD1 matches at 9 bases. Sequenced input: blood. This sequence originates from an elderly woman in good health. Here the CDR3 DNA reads TGTGCCAGCAGCTTGGTGGGACAGGGATTCAATGAGCAGTTCTTC. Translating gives CASSLVGQGFNEQFF.